This TCR beta chain was profiled in a study of shared clonotypes between healthy human individuals. Points on this clone: The antigen is undetermined.

Some clones are missing from TCRdb's copy, which holds only in-frame ones; the method was immunoSEQ multiplex PCR. The table lists about 1.4 million clones, around 97% of them singletons. General study findings and limits: Rarefaction gave evidence that sorted-subset sequencing remained incomplete despite large depth.

With 1 base removed from V and 1 base from J, the gap between germline ends came to 9 bases. CDR1 SGHDT and CDR2 YYEEEE come from the germline V gene. This CDR3 spans 14 amino acids. Sequenced input: naive CD4+ T cells sorted from blood. The sample's subset: CD45RA+ positively selected. The chain joins TRBV5-6 to TRBJ2-7, with D unresolved. The clonotype was recovered from a man younger than 40 in good health. CDR3 sequence reads: CASSLTVQSYEQYF. CDR3 in DNA: TGTGCCAGCAGCTTGACAGTTCAGTCCTACGAGCAGTACTTC.